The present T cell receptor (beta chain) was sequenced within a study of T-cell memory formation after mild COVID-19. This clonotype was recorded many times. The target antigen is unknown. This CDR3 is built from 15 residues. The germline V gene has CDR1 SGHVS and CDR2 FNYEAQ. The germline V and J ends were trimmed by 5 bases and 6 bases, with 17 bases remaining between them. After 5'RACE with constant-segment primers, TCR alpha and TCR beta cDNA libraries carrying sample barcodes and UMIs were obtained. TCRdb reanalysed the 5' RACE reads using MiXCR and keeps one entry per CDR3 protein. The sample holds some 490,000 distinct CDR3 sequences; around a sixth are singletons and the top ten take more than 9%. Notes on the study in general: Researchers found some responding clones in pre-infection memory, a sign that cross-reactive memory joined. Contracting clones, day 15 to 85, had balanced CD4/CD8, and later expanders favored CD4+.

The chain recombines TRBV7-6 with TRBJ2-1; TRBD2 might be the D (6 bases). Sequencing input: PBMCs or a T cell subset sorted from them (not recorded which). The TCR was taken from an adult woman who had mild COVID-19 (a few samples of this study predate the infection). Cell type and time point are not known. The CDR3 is CASSGGLPGSNEQFF. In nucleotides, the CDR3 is TGTGCCAGCAGCGGGGGACTCCCGGGGTCCAATGAGCAGTTCTTC. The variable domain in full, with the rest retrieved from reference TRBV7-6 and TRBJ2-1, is GAGVSQSPRYKVTKRGQDVALRCDPISGHVSLYWYRQALGQGPEFLTYFNYEAQQDKSGLPNDRFSAERPEGSISTLTIQRTEQRDSAMYRCASSGGLPGSNEQFFGPGTRLTVL.